The 28 T cell receptor beta chains reported below all come from one sample, sequenced in a study of T-cell reconstitution after alpha-beta-depleted transplantation in children. Preparation of the TCRbeta library was carried out with unique molecular identifiers. TCRdb re-called the PCR reads with MiXCR, one entry per CDR3 protein. The sample contains hundreds of thousands of distinct CDR3 sequences, about an eighth of which appear only once. Sequenced here: PBMCs, sampled before TCRalphabeta/CD19-depleted stem cell transplant. The origin of the receptors is a girl aged 2-10 years with congenital amegakaryocytic thrombocytopenia, due to receive a stem cell transplant.

J is TRBJ2-3 and V is TRBV7-8, with 10 bases fitting TRBD2. The V gene's germline CDR1 is SGHVS and CDR2 FQNEAQ. The trim removed 5 bases at V and 1 base at J, leaving 6 bases unmatched. The CDR3 sequence is 16 residues long. The CDR3 loop reads CASSVRLAGGTDTQYF. The CDR3 coding sequence is TGTGCCAGCAGCGTACGGCTAGCGGGAGGCACAGATACGCAGTATTTT.

The rearrangement uses TRBV6-2 or TRBV6-3 and TRBJ2-1; D is undetermined. The length of the CDR3 is 17 residues. Trimming stripped 0 bases from V and 0 bases from J, with 12 bases between. Germline-derived CDR1 and CDR2 are MNHEY and SVGEGT. The CDR3 DNA reads as TGTGCCAGCAGTTACTCGAATGACCGCAGCTCCTACAATGAGCAGTTCTTC. Translating gives CASSYSNDRSSYNEQFF.

This clonotype appeared a few times. This chain connects TRBV27 to TRBJ2-1; 8 nucleotides match TRBD1. V lost 6 bases, J lost 6 bases, and 10 bases stayed unmatched. The CDR3 extends over 15 amino acids. From germline, CDR1 is MNHEY and CDR2 SMNVEV (reference sequence). CDR3 bases: TGTGCCAGCAGCCAGGGGGCACCAGCTGGCAATGAGCAGTTCTTC. Translating gives CASSQGAPAGNEQFF.

The V gene is TRBV28, the J gene TRBJ1-2; a possible D gene is TRBD1 (5 bases). Germline loops: CDR1 MDHEN, CDR2 SYDVKM. V lost 3 bases and J 4 bases, leaving 12 bases between the germline ends. This CDR3 contains 14 residues. Written as DNA, the CDR3 is TGTGCCAGCAGTTTGGTAAAGGGGACCTATGGCTACACCTTC. It specifies CASSLVKGTYGYTF.

This clonotype was recorded at least ten times. The V and J genes are TRBV20-1 and TRBJ2-1; a weak D match, TRBD2 (6 bases). Per germline, CDR1 DFQATT and CDR2 SNEGSKA (reference sequence). V was clipped by 6 bases and J by 2 bases, with 11 bases between them. CDR3 length: 13 amino acids. The CDR3 nucleotides are TGCAGTGCCGGGGGTCAGCCCTACAATGAGCAGTTCTTC. This sequence encodes CSAGGQPYNEQFF.

As for this clonotype: Since a much larger clone is just one base distant, this may be a read error. This sequence joins TRBV29-1 and TRBJ2-5; tentatively, D is TRBD1 (5 bases). Trimming cost V 1 base and J 4 bases, with 13 bases left between them. The CDR3 contains 14 residues. Germline lookup yields CDR1 SQVTM and CDR2 ANQGSEA. The CDR3, as DNA: TGCAGCGTTGAAGTGGGGCGGACCATAGAGACCCAGTACTTC. Translation gives CSVEVGRTIETQYF. Full variable domain (rest looked up from reference TRBV29-1 and TRBJ2-5): SAVISQKPSRDICQRGTSLTIQCQVDSQVTMMFWYRQQPGQSLTLIATANQGSEATYESGFVIDKFPISRPNLTFSTLTVSNMSPEDSSIYLCSVEVGRTIETQYFGPGTRLLVL.

Ten or more counts support this clonotype. The chain recombines TRBV28 with TRBJ2-7; D remains ambiguous. Trimming removed 2 bases at V and 0 bases at J, with 11 bases between. Germline V gives CDR1 MDHEN, CDR2 SYDVKM. The CDR3 extends over 15 amino acids. CDR3 DNA sequence: TGTGCCAGCAGTTTAGGTCCCTCAAGCTCCTACGAGCAGTACTTC. Encoded protein: CASSLGPSSSYEQYF.

Many counts were recorded for this clonotype. The chain links TRBV20-1 to TRBJ2-3, with 8 bases lining up with TRBD2. The germline CDR1 and CDR2 sequences are DFQATT and SNEGSKA (reference sequence). The trim removed 5 bases at V and 4 bases at J, leaving 11 bases unmatched. The CDR3 totals 15 residues. The chain's CDR3 is CSAPRTSGLSDTQYF. In nucleotides, the CDR3 is TGCAGTGCTCCCCGAACTAGCGGCCTTTCAGATACGCAGTATTTT.

The gene calls are TRBV7-7 and TRBJ2-6; TRBD2 agrees at 8 bases. This CDR3 comprises 18 residues. Trimming removed 6 bases from V and 2 bases from J; junction bases left unmatched: 12. Germline CDR1 is SSHAT and CDR2 is FNYEAQ (reference sequence). CDR3 sequence (DNA): TGTGCCAGCAGAATAGGGGCGGGAGGTGTTACTGGGGCCAACGTCCTGACTTTC. Translating it yields CASRIGAGGVTGANVLTF.

This clonotype came up many times. The genes are TRBV20-1 and TRBJ2-7; D call uncertain. The germline CDR1 and CDR2 sequences are DFQATT and SNEGSKA (reference sequence). Trimming cost V 0 bases and J 0 bases, with 12 bases left between them. The CDR3 is made up of 15 amino acids. In DNA, the CDR3 is TGCAGTGCTAGAGACCTGGAAACCCCCTCCTACGAGCAGTACTTC. Translation: CSARDLETPSYEQYF.

The genes are TRBV5-1 and TRBJ2-2; 8 bases fit TRBD2. The germline gives CDR1 SGHRS, CDR2 YFSETQ. The J segment lost 0 bases and the V segment lost 6 bases, leaving 10 bases of the junction unmatched. The CDR3 runs 17 residues. The CDR3 reads CASTGVAGNSNTGELFF. The CDR3 bases are TGCGCCAGCACGGGGGTAGCGGGGAACTCGAACACCGGGGAGCTGTTTTTT.

In the case of this clonotype: Being one base from a much bigger clone, this may be a read error. The chain carries TRBV5-1 and TRBJ1-2; D remains unclear. This CDR3 has 14 amino acids. Looked up from germline, CDR1 is SGHRS and CDR2 is YFSETQ. The V end was cut by 4 bases, the J end by 0 bases, with 10 bases between. The CDR3 is CASSLRASNYGYTF. CDR3 nucleotide sequence: TGCGCCAGCAGCCTAAGAGCCTCTAACTATGGCTACACCTTC.

This clonotype was picked up many times. The rearrangement uses TRBV29-1 and TRBJ2-7; D is unclear. Germline assignment: CDR1 SQVTM and CDR2 ANQGSEA. Trimming left V 2 bases short and J 1 base short, with 15 bases between. This CDR3 is built from 15 residues. CDR3 sequence reads: CSVESSTVGSYEQYF. CDR3 sequence (DNA): TGCAGCGTTGAATCTTCCACAGTGGGGTCCTACGAGCAGTACTTC.

This clonotype has only a few counts. The V call is TRBV7-6, the J call TRBJ1-1, with TRBD1 identical over 7 bases. The CDR3 length is 13 residues. V dropped 1 base and J dropped 11; count of bases not matched to a gene: 7. From germline, CDR1 is SGHVS and CDR2 FNYEAQ. CDR3: CASSLDLGQTAFF. In DNA form, the CDR3 reads TGTGCCAGCAGCTTAGACCTGGGACAGACGGCTTTCTTT.

This clonotype was counted a few times. The CDR3 region is CASSSRTSTYEQYF. CDR3 DNA sequence: TGTGCCAGCAGTTCCAGGACATCAACCTACGAGCAGTACTTC. The V call is TRBV12-3 or TRBV12-4, the J call TRBJ2-7, with D maybe TRBD1 (5 bases). The CDR3 runs to 14 residues. The V and J ends lost 4 bases and 2 bases respectively, with 12 bases between them.

The V call is TRBV18, the J call TRBJ2-5, with TRBD2 matching 10 bases. CDR3 size: 17 residues. Germline V gene data show CDR1 as KGHSH and CDR2 as LQKENI. The J segment lost 1 base and the V segment lost 3 bases, leaving 8 bases of the junction unmatched. CDR3: CASSPSVLAGVQETQYF. CDR3 DNA sequence: TGTGCCAGCTCACCGTCGGTTCTAGCGGGGGTCCAAGAGACCCAGTACTTC.

This clonotype was seen many times. V usage is TRBV7-9 and J usage is TRBJ1-1, with a tentative D call TRBD1 (6 bases). The V end lost 7 bases, the J end lost 3 bases, and 15 bases lay between the germline ends. Germline CDR1 and CDR2: SEHNR and FQNEAQ (reference sequence). This CDR3 has 14 amino acids. The CDR3 is CASIPQGQDTEAFF. The CDR3 DNA sequence: TGTGCCAGCATTCCACAGGGACAAGACACTGAAGCTTTCTTT.

The V gene is TRBV5-1, the J gene TRBJ1-1; D gene unclear. The CDR3 spans 14 residues. Per the germline V gene, CDR1 is SGHRS and CDR2 is YFSETQ. V dropped 7 bases and J dropped 1 base, with 14 bases sitting between them. The CDR3 sequence: CASSGAAQNTEAFF. The CDR3 DNA is TGCGCCAGCTCGGGCGCAGCCCAGAACACTGAAGCTTTCTTT.

This clonotype was counted only a few times. The chain recombines TRBV12-3 or TRBV12-4 with TRBJ1-1, with D possibly being TRBD1 (6 bases). The CDR3 length is 14 residues. V lost 7 bases, J lost 11 bases, and 23 bases lay in between. CDR3 amino acids: CASTLRGALRTAFF. Here the CDR3 DNA reads TGTGCCAGCACCCTGCGGGGGGCGCTCCGCACGGCTTTCTTT.

This clonotype has only one observation. CDR3 bases: TGTGCCAGCAGCTTGGGGGTCCTCCAAGAGACCCAGTACTTC. Residues: CASSLGVLQETQYF. This chain joins TRBV5-5 and TRBJ2-5; no definite D call. The germline CDR1 and CDR2 sequences are SGHKS and YYEKEE (reference sequence). The CDR3 loop spans 14 amino acids. V lost 0 bases, J lost 1 base, and 7 bases lay in between.

Remarks on this clonotype: A junction boundary mismatches the germline segment, possibly from a read error. The chain recombines TRBV20-1 with TRBJ2-7; 14 bases are a match to TRBD2. This CDR3 is 17 amino acids long. Germline values: CDR1 DFQATT, CDR2 SNEGSKA (reference sequence). CDR3 sequence: CCASGRLAGGQPYEQYF. The CDR3 nucleotides are TGCTGTGCTAGTGGGCGACTAGCGGGAGGGCAGCCCTACGAGCAGTACTTC.

This clonotype has ten or more counts. The genes are TRBV12-3 or TRBV12-4 and TRBJ1-1; 8 nucleotides match TRBD1. V gave up 6 bases and J gave up 4 bases; unmatched junction bases: 4. The CDR3 runs to 13 residues. The DNA for the CDR3 is TGTGCCAGCAGCGTTACAGGGGGCACTGAAGCTTTCTTT. Translated, it gives CASSVTGGTEAFF.

This clonotype was counted a few times. The V call is TRBV9, the J call TRBJ2-5, with D possibly being TRBD2 (5 bases). This CDR3 contains 16 residues. Trimming took 0 bases from V and 5 from J, leaving 17 bases between them. Germline CDR1 is SGDLS and CDR2 is YYNGEE. The CDR3 region is CASSVGPGNLGETQYF. In DNA, the CDR3 is TGTGCCAGCAGCGTAGGTCCGGGGAACTTGGGGGAGACCCAGTACTTC.

This chain uses TRBV25-1 with TRBJ2-7; 7 bases line up with TRBD1. The CDR3 covers 13 residues. Trimming at V came to 5 bases and at J to 4 bases, leaving 5 bases not matched to a gene. Germline V gene sequence: CDR1 MGHDK, CDR2 SYGVNS. Here the CDR3 DNA reads TGTGCCAGCAGTCATAACAGGGGATACGAGCAGTACTTC. Protein product: CASSHNRGYEQYF.

This clonotype turned up a few times. The rearrangement joins TRBV7-8 to TRBJ2-3; TRBD2 aligns across 8 bases. The CDR3 totals 16 residues. Germline V gives CDR1 SGHVS, CDR2 FQNEAQ. Trimming removed 5 bases from V and 5 bases from J; junction bases left unmatched: 12. CDR3 nucleotides: TGTGCCAGCAGCATCCCAGGAGCGGGAGAAGGAGATACGCAGTATTTT. It codes for CASSIPGAGEGDTQYF.

J is TRBJ1-5 and V is TRBV4-1, with D maybe TRBD1 (6 bases). Trimming took off 2 bases at V and 6 bases at J, with 20 bases between the two ends. CDR1 is MGHRA, CDR2 YSYEKL, per germline. There are 17 residues in the CDR3. The DNA for the CDR3 is TGCGCCAGCAGCCAACCTACAGGGCCTCGGTATAGTCAGCCCCAGCATTTT. It is translated as CASSQPTGPRYSQPQHF.

This clonotype has just a few counts. The gene calls are TRBV20-1 and TRBJ2-7, with 7 bases lining up with TRBD2. CDR1 and CDR2 from the germline V gene are DFQATT and SNEGSKA (reference sequence). J was trimmed by 2 bases and V by 5 bases; bases with no gene match: 6. The CDR3 is 13 amino acids. The DNA for the CDR3 is TGCAGTGCTGCGGCTAGCGGCACCTACGAGCAGTACTTC. It is translated as CSAAASGTYEQYF.

CDR3 DNA: TGTGCCAGCCTCCCCGGACAGGGCTACAATGAGCAGTTCTTC. Its translation is CASLPGQGYNEQFF. This rearrangement joins TRBV28 to TRBJ2-1; TRBD1 agrees at 8 bases. J lost 3 bases, V lost 8 bases, and 6 bases had no gene match. CDR1 is MDHEN and CDR2 is SYDVKM in the germline V gene. This CDR3 has 14 amino acids.